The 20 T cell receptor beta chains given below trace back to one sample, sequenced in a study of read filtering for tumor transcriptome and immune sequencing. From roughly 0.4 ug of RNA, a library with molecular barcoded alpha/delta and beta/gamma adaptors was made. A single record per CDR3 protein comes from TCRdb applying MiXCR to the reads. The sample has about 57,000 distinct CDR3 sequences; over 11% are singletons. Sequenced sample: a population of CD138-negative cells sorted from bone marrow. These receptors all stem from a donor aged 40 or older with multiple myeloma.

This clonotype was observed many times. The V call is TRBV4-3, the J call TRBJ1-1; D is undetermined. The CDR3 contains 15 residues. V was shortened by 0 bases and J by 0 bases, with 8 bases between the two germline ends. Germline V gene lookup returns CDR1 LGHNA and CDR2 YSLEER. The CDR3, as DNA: TGCGCCAGCAGCCAAGAAGCGGTCATGAACACTGAAGCTTTCTTT. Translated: CASSQEAVMNTEAFF.

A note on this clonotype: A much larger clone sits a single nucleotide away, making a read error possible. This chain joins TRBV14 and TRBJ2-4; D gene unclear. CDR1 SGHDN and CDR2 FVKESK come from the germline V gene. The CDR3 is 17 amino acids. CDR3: CASSQRNKGEAKNTQYF. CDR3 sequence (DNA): TGTGCCAGCAGCCAGAGGAACAAGGGCGAAGCCAAAAACACTCAGTACTTC.

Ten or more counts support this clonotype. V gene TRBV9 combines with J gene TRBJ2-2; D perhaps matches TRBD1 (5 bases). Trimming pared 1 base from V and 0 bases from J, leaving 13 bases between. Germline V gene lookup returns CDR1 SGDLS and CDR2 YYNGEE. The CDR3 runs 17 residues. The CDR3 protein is CASSVSGHSTNTGELFF. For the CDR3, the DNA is TGTGCCAGCAGCGTATCTGGACACAGTACGAACACCGGGGAGCTGTTTTTT.

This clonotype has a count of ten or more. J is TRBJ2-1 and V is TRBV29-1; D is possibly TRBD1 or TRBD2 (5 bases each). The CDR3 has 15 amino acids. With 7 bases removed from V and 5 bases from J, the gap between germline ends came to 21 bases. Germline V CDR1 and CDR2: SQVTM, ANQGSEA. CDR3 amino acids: CSDHSPGPPNNEQFF. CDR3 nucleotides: TGCAGCGATCATTCCCCGGGACCCCCTAACAATGAGCAGTTCTTC.

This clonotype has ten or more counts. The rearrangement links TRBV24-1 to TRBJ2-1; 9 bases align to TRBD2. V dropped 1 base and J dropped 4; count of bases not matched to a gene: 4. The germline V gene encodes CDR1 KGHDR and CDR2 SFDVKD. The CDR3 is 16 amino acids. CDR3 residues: CATSDFSSGSYNEQFF. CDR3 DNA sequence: TGTGCCACCAGTGATTTTAGTAGCGGGAGTTACAATGAGCAGTTCTTC.

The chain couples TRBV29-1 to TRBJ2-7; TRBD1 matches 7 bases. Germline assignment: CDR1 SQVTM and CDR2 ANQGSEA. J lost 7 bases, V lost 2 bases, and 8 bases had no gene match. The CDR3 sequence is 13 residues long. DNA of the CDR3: TGCAGCGTTGAACTGCGACAGGGCGGGGAGCAGTACTTC. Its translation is CSVELRQGGEQYF.

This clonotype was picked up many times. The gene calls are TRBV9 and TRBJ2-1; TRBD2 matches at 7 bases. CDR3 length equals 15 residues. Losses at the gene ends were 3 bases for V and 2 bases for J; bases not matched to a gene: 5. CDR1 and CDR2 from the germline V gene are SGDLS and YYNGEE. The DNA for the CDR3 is TGTGCCAGCAGCGAGCGGGACGCGACCTACAATGAGCAGTTCTTC. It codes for CASSERDATYNEQFF. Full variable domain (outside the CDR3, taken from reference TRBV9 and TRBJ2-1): DSGVTQTPKHLITATGQRVTLRCSPRSGDLSVYWYQQSLDQGLQFLIQYYNGEERAKGNILERFSAQQFPDLHSELNLSSLELGDSALYFCASSERDATYNEQFFGPGTRLTVL.

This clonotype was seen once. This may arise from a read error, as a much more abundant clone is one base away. CDR3 sequence: CSIEAGGPSSKNIQYF. CDR3 in DNA: TGCAGCATTGAGGCGGGAGGGCCCTCGTCCAAAAACATTCAGTACTTC. The V and J genes are TRBV29-1 and TRBJ2-4, with TRBD2 matching over 9 bases. CDR3 length: 16 amino acids. The germline V gene has CDR1 SQVTM and CDR2 ANQGSEA. Complete variable domain (other parts from reference TRBV29-1 and TRBJ2-4): SAVISQKPSRDICQRGTSLTIQCQVDSQVTMMFWYRQQPGQSLTLIATANQGSEATYESGFVIDKFPISRPNLTFSTLTVSNMSPEDSSIYLCSIEAGGPSSKNIQYFGAGTRLSVL.

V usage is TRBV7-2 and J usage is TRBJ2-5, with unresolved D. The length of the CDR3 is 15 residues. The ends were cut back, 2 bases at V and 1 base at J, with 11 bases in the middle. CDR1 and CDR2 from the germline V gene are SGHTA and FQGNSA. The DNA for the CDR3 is TGTGCCAGCAGCTTACAGAAGGTGGCCCAAGAGACCCAGTACTTC. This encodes CASSLQKVAQETQYF. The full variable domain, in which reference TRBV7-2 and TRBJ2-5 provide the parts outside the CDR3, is GAGVSQSPSNKVTEKGKDVELRCDPISGHTALYWYRQSLGQGLEFLIYFQGNSAPDKSGLPSDRFSAERTGGSVSTLTIQRTQQEDSAVYLCASSLQKVAQETQYFGPGTRLLVL.

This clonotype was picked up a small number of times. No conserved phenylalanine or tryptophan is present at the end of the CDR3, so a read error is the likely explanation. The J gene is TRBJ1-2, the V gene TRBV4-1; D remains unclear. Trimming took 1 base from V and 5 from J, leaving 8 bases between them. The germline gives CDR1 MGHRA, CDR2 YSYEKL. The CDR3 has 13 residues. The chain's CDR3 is CASSQGSTYGYTS. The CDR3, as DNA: TGCGCCAGCAGCCAAGGCTCCACGTATGGCTACACCTCC.

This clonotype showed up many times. CDR3 loop: CSAREPSGRGDTQYF. As DNA, the CDR3 is TGCAGTGCTAGAGAACCTAGCGGGAGGGGAGATACGCAGTATTTT. The chain carries TRBV20-1 and TRBJ2-3, with 12 bases fitting TRBD2. Unmatched junction bases numbered 3, after V lost 0 bases and J lost 5 bases. This CDR3 region has 15 residues. Germline V gives CDR1 DFQATT, CDR2 SNEGSKA (reference sequence).

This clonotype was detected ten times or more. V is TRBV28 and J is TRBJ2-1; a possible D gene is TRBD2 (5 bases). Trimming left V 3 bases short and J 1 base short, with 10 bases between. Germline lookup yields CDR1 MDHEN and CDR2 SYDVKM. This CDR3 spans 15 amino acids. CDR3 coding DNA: TGTGCCAGCAGTTTCGGGAACCCTTCCTACAATGAGCAGTTCTTC. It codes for CASSFGNPSYNEQFF.

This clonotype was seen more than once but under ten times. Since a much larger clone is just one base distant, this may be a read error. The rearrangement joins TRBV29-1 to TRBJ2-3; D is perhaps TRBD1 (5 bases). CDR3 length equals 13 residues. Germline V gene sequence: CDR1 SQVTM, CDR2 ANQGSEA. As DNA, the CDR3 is TGCAGCGTTACGACAGTAGGCACAGATACGCGGTATTTT. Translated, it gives CSVTTVGTDTRYF.

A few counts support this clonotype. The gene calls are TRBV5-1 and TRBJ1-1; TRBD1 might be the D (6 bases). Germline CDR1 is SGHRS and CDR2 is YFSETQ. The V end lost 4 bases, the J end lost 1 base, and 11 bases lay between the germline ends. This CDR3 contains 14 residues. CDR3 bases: TGCGCCAGCAGCGGGAGGACAGCGAACACTGAAGCTTTCTTT. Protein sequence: CASSGRTANTEAFF.

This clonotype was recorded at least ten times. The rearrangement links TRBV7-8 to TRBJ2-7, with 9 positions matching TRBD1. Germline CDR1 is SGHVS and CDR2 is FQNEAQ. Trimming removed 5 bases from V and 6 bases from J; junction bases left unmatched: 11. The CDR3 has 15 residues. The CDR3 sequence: CASSPGDRVTGEQYF. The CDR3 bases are TGTGCCAGCAGCCCGGGGGACAGGGTAACGGGCGAGCAGTACTTC.

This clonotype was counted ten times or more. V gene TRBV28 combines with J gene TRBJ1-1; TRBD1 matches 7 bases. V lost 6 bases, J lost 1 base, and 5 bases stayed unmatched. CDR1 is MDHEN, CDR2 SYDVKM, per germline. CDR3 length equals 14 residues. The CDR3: CASRLRQGNTEAFF. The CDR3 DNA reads TGTGCCAGCAGATTAAGACAGGGGAACACTGAAGCTTTCTTT.

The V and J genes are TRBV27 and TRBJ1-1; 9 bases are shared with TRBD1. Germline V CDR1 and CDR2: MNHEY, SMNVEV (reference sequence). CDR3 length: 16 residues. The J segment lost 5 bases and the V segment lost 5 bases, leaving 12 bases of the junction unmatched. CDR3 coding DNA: TGTGCCAGCAGTCCGGGACAGGGTCAAAAACGGACTGAAGCTTTCTTT. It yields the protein CASSPGQGQKRTEAFF.

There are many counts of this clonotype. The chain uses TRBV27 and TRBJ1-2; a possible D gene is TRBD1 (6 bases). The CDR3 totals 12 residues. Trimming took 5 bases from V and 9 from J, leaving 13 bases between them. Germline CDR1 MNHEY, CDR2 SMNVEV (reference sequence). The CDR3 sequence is CASSADRFSYTF. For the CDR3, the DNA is TGTGCCAGCAGTGCCGACAGGTTTAGCTACACCTTC.

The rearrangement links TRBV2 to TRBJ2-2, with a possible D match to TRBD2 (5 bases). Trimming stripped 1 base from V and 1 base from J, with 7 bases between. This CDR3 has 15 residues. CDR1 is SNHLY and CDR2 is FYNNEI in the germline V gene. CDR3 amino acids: CASSEVGGNTGELFF. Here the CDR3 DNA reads TGTGCCAGCAGTGAAGTCGGAGGGAACACCGGGGAGCTGTTTTTT.

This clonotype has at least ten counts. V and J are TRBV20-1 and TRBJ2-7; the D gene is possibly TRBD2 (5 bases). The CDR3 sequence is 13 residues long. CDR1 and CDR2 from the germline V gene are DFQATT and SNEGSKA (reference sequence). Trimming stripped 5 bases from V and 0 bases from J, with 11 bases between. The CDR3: CSALDSRSYEQYF. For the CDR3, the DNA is TGCAGTGCTTTGGACTCGCGCTCCTACGAGCAGTACTTC.